This T cell receptor (beta chain) is drawn from a study of cytomegalovirus exposure and HLA in healthy donors. CDR3 length: 14 residues. With 4 bases removed from V and 4 bases from J, the gap between germline ends came to 14 bases. Germline V gives CDR1 SGHRS, CDR2 YFSETQ. The primer mix had 60 Vbeta and 13 Jbeta primers. Produced via immunoSEQ multiplex PCR; TCRdb's table is partial and in-frame only. In the table there are about 150,000 clones, 65% to 80% of which are singletons. This TCR was recovered from a woman aged 45-65 years in good health and CMV-seropositive. The specimen sequenced was PBMCs. The chain combines TRBV5-1 with TRBJ2-5, with D maybe TRBD1 (6 bases). The CDR3 region has the DNA TGCGCCAGCAGCCCCGGGACACCGGGAGAGACCCAGTACTTC. Translated, it gives CASSPGTPGETQYF.